The next 26 T cell receptor beta chains were all read from a single sample in a study of breast tumors, draining lymph nodes, adjacent tissues. Axillary draining lymph nodes of breast cancer patients supplied the node samples. Each CDR3 protein gets one entry after TCRdb re-called the multiplex PCR reads with MiXCR. The repertoire has about 200,000 distinct CDR3 sequences, approximately 33% of them found once; the top ten carry about 4.3%. Sample: axillary lymph node tissue. The origin of the receptors is a female donor with breast cancer. Some clones in this sample may be carry-over from other donors' samples.

This clonotype occurred a few times. V is TRBV30 and J is TRBJ1-2; 9 nucleotides match TRBD1. CDR3 length equals 16 residues. CDR1 is GTSNPN and CDR2 is SVGIG in the germline V gene (reference sequence). V lost 3 bases and J lost 3; bases outside the gene matches: 11. The CDR3 protein is CAWRTATGGVHYGYTF. CDR3 DNA: TGTGCCTGGAGAACCGCAACAGGGGGCGTACACTATGGCTACACCTTC.

This clonotype was observed many times. The V call is TRBV20-1, the J call TRBJ1-6, with unresolved D. V lost 0 bases to trimming and J lost 5 bases, with 11 bases between them. The CDR3 runs 15 residues. CDR1 is DFQATT, CDR2 SNEGSKA, per germline (reference sequence). The chain's CDR3 is CSARDRPRDNSPLHF. The CDR3 DNA reads as TGCAGTGCTAGAGATCGCCCCAGAGATAATTCACCCCTCCACTTT.

The chain is built from TRBV7-2 and TRBJ1-5; possible D gene TRBD1, 5 bases. CDR1 SGHTA and CDR2 FQGNSA come from the germline V gene. The CDR3 sequence is 15 residues long. The V end was cut by 7 bases, the J end by 8 bases, with 21 bases between. The CDR3 here is CASTKGTSGDEPQHF. The CDR3 nucleotides are TGTGCCAGCACCAAGGGGACTAGCGGGGATGAGCCCCAGCATTTT.

To note about this clonotype: A read error may explain this, as a much larger clone is one base away. The V gene is TRBV7-3, the J gene TRBJ2-1, with D hard to call. The length of the CDR3 is 13 residues. The V end was cut by 5 bases, the J end by 3 bases, with 8 bases between. The V gene's germline CDR1 is SGHTA and CDR2 FQGTGA. The CDR3 sequence: CASSMGSYNEQFF. In DNA form, the CDR3 reads TGTGCCAGCAGCATGGGCAGCTACAATGAGCAGTTCTTC.

Many counts were recorded for this clonotype. The V and J genes are TRBV2 and TRBJ1-6, with D possibly TRBD1 on 5 matching bases. This CDR3 spans 15 amino acids. Germline V lookup: CDR1 SNHLY, CDR2 FYNNEI. V dropped 3 bases and J dropped 10 bases, with 16 bases sitting between them. This CDR3 is CASSEEGTGGSPLHF. Here the CDR3 DNA reads TGTGCCAGCAGTGAGGAGGGAACTGGGGGGTCACCCCTCCACTTT.

This clonotype occurred many times. The chain recombines TRBV7-2 with TRBJ2-3; 12 nucleotides line up with TRBD2. The CDR3 extends over 16 amino acids. V lost 5 bases to trimming and J lost 2 bases; unmatched junction nucleotides: 5. Germline CDR1 reads SGHTA; CDR2 reads FQGNSA. In nucleotides, the CDR3 is TGTGCCAGCAGCCGGAGACTAGCGGGGGTCACAGATACGCAGTATTTT. Residues: CASSRRLAGVTDTQYF. Variable domain in full (rest from reference TRBV7-2 and TRBJ2-3): GAGVSQSPSNKVTEKGKDVELRCDPISGHTALYWYRQSLGQGLEFLIYFQGNSAPDKSGLPSDRFSAERTGGSVSTLTIQRTQQEDSAVYLCASSRRLAGVTDTQYFGPGTRLTVL.

This chain joins TRBV2 and TRBJ2-3; 10 bases are shared with TRBD2. Per germline, CDR1 SNHLY and CDR2 FYNNEI. V gave up 7 bases and J gave up 2 bases; unmatched junction bases: 9. CDR3 length equals 16 residues. The CDR3 loop reads CASMAGLAGDTDTQYF. In DNA form, the CDR3 reads TGTGCCAGCATGGCTGGGCTAGCGGGGGACACAGATACGCAGTATTTT.

This clonotype was counted ten times or more. V usage is TRBV5-1 and J usage is TRBJ2-1, with 14 positions matching TRBD2. V lost 0 bases and J lost 11; bases outside the gene matches: 7. This CDR3 has 16 amino acids. Germline CDR1 SGHRS, CDR2 YFSETQ. DNA for the CDR3: TGCGCCAGCAGCTTGGGTTCCGGGACTAGCGGGAGTAAGCAGTTCTTC. Its protein product is CASSLGSGTSGSKQFF.

Note on this clonotype: It may be a read error: a sequence one base away is much more abundant. This chain links TRBV10-3 with TRBJ2-3, with 10 bases that match TRBD2. Germline CDR1 reads ENHRY; CDR2 reads SYGVKD. The CDR3 covers 15 residues. The CDR3 is CAIGESGGETGTQYF. The CDR3 DNA sequence: TGTGCCATCGGGGAAAGCGGGGGGGAAACAGGTACGCAGTATTTT.

At least ten counts were recorded for this clonotype. V and J are TRBV20-1 and TRBJ1-5; a possible D gene is TRBD1 (5 bases). The germline CDR1 and CDR2 sequences are DFQATT and SNEGSKA (reference sequence). CDR3 length: 15 amino acids. Trimming took 3 bases from V and 0 from J, leaving 12 bases between them. The CDR3 DNA is TGCAGTGCTAGGCGGGGCGAAATTAGCAATCAGCCCCAGCATTTT. Amino acids: CSARRGEISNQPQHF.

CDR3 DNA: TGTGCCAGCAGACCGGGAGCTGGATCCGGCTCCTACGAGCAGTACTTC. This gives the protein CASRPGAGSGSYEQYF. V usage is TRBV6-2 or TRBV6-3 and J usage is TRBJ2-7, with D tentatively TRBD2 (6 bases). V was shortened by 6 bases and J by 0 bases, with 18 bases between the two germline ends. Looked up from germline, CDR1 is MNHEY and CDR2 is SVGEGT. CDR3 length equals 16 residues.

The V call is TRBV15, the J call TRBJ2-3; D is tentatively TRBD1 or TRBD2 (5 bases each). Trimming took off 2 bases at V and 0 bases at J, with 6 bases between the two ends. From germline, CDR1 is LNHNV and CDR2 YYDKDF (reference sequence). This CDR3 is 14 amino acids long. This CDR3 reads CATSRRDSTDTQYF. DNA of the CDR3: TGTGCCACCAGCAGACGGGACAGCACAGATACGCAGTATTTT.

The CDR3 nucleotides read TGTGCCAGCAGCATGGACAGGGGGACCGAGCAGTACTTC. Encoded protein: CASSMDRGTEQYF. The chain combines TRBV5-4 with TRBJ2-7; 10 nucleotides align to TRBD1. Unmatched junction bases numbered 4, after V lost 4 bases and J lost 6 bases. The germline V gene encodes CDR1 SGHNT and CDR2 YYREEE (reference sequence). The CDR3 runs 13 residues.

V gene TRBV7-2 combines with J gene TRBJ1-6, with 7 bases aligning to TRBD1. Germline values: CDR1 SGHTA, CDR2 FQGNSA. This CDR3 contains 15 residues. The trim removed 3 bases at V and 13 bases at J, leaving 12 bases unmatched. The DNA of the CDR3 is TGTGCCAGCAGCTTTGATTCCGGGACAGCTTCCCCCCTCCACTTT. Its translation is CASSFDSGTASPLHF.

This sequence joins TRBV18 and TRBJ1-3; D not certain. From germline, CDR1 is KGHSH and CDR2 LQKENI. Trimming removed 3 bases at V and 5 bases at J, with 11 bases between. This CDR3 is built from 14 residues. The CDR3 loop is CASSPPDGRNTIYF. The CDR3 DNA reads TGTGCCAGCTCACCTCCAGACGGGCGAAACACCATATATTTT.

This clonotype occurred many times. The rearrangement uses TRBV4-1 and TRBJ1-2; D unclear. The CDR3 totals 16 residues. V gave up 1 base and J gave up 0 bases, with 12 bases separating them. The germline CDR1 and CDR2 sequences are MGHRA and YSYEKL. The CDR3 DNA sequence: TGCGCCAGCAGCCAAGGATTGGGAGAGCCTAACTATGGCTACACCTTC. Its translation: CASSQGLGEPNYGYTF.

This clonotype was seen many times. The chain couples TRBV11-3 to TRBJ2-3; the D gene is possibly TRBD1 (5 bases). Trimming cost V 5 bases and J 2 bases, with 14 bases left between them. Germline values: CDR1 SGHNT, CDR2 YENEEA. This CDR3 is built from 15 residues. The CDR3 nucleotides read TGTGCCAGCAGCACCAGGGCAGGGCCCACAGATACGCAGTATTTT. Protein sequence: CASSTRAGPTDTQYF.

V is TRBV20-1 and J is TRBJ1-5; possibly TRBD1 for D (5 bases). The CDR3 is 15 amino acids. The germline CDR1 and CDR2 sequences are DFQATT and SNEGSKA (reference sequence). V shed 5 bases and J shed 11 bases, with 25 bases lying between them. The CDR3 DNA is TGCAGTGCTCCTCCCCGGGGGAATCCCCAAGAGACCCAGCATTTT. Its translation is CSAPPRGNPQETQHF.

Worth noting for this clonotype: A read error may be the cause here, since a much bigger clone is one base away. This is likely a read error, given that the CDR3 carries no conserved phenylalanine or tryptophan at its end. The V and J genes are TRBV4-2 and TRBJ2-3; TRBD2 agrees at 7 bases. Per the germline V gene, CDR1 is LGHNA and CDR2 is YNFKEQ. After removal of 5 bases from V and 6 bases from J, the junction contained 17 bases not matched to a gene. The CDR3 extends over 17 amino acids. This chain's CDR3 is CASSVASGPNVADTQYL. CDR3 DNA sequence: TGTGCCAGCAGCGTAGCTAGCGGTCCTAACGTGGCGGATACGCAGTATCTT.

This clonotype was seen repeatedly, ten times or more. This sequence joins TRBV20-1 and TRBJ2-5; no clear D. Germline CDR1 reads DFQATT; CDR2 reads SNEGSKA (reference sequence). V lost 4 bases to trimming and J lost 5 bases, with 14 bases between them. This CDR3 spans 13 amino acids. CDR3 sequence: CSATGVIRETQYF. The CDR3 DNA sequence: TGCAGTGCTACTGGGGTCATCAGGGAGACCCAGTACTTC.

The chain joins TRBV20-1 to TRBJ2-5; TRBD2 aligns across 9 bases. Germline lookup yields CDR1 DFQATT and CDR2 SNEGSKA (reference sequence). The CDR3 is 15 amino acids. The V gene end was trimmed by 6 bases and the J gene end by 5 bases; junction bases not matched to a gene: 13. CDR3 in DNA: TGCAGTGCAACCCCGTTAGCGGGAGAAAGGGAGACCCAGTACTTC. This encodes CSATPLAGERETQYF.

The chain combines TRBV5-1 with TRBJ2-1, with 7 nucleotides matching TRBD2. The length of the CDR3 is 15 residues. V gave up 0 bases and J gave up 5 bases; unmatched junction bases: 5. CDR1 and CDR2 from the germline V gene are SGHRS and YFSETQ. The CDR3 is CASSLDAGENNEQFF. The DNA for the CDR3 is TGCGCCAGCAGCTTGGACGCGGGGGAGAACAATGAGCAGTTCTTC.

This rearrangement joins TRBV7-9 to TRBJ1-5; 10 bases map to TRBD1. V was pared by 7 bases and J by 5 bases, with 5 bases of the junction left unmatched. The CDR3 has 14 residues. CDR1 is SEHNR, CDR2 FQNEAQ, per germline (reference sequence). As DNA, the CDR3 is TGTGCCAGCACAACCGGGACAGGGGATCAGCCCCAGCATTTT. The encoded protein is CASTTGTGDQPQHF.

The gene calls are TRBV6-5 and TRBJ1-1; D is uncertain. The CDR3 runs to 14 residues. Looked up from germline, CDR1 is MNHEY and CDR2 is SVGAGI. Trimming removed 7 bases from V and 0 bases from J, with 12 bases in between. CDR3 coding DNA: TGTGCCAGCAAATCAGGATACATGAACACTGAAGCTTTCTTT. Its protein is CASKSGYMNTEAFF.

The chain links TRBV28 to TRBJ2-5; TRBD1 aligns across 9 bases. CDR1 is MDHEN, CDR2 SYDVKM, per germline. The CDR3 covers 17 residues. CDR3 coding DNA: TGTGCTAGAGATCTAATGGGGGACAGGGATTCGATGGAGACCCAGTACTTC. Its protein product is CARDLMGDRDSMETQYF.

The table lists this clonotype with many counts. The V call is TRBV10-3, the J call TRBJ1-5, with D perhaps TRBD1 (6 bases). This CDR3 is built from 14 residues. Trimming took off 2 bases at V and 3 bases at J, with 8 bases between the two ends. Germline CDR1 is ENHRY and CDR2 is SYGVKD. For the CDR3, the DNA is TGTGCCATCAGTGAGGGACAGCTCAATCAGCCCCAGCATTTT. Translation: CAISEGQLNQPQHF.